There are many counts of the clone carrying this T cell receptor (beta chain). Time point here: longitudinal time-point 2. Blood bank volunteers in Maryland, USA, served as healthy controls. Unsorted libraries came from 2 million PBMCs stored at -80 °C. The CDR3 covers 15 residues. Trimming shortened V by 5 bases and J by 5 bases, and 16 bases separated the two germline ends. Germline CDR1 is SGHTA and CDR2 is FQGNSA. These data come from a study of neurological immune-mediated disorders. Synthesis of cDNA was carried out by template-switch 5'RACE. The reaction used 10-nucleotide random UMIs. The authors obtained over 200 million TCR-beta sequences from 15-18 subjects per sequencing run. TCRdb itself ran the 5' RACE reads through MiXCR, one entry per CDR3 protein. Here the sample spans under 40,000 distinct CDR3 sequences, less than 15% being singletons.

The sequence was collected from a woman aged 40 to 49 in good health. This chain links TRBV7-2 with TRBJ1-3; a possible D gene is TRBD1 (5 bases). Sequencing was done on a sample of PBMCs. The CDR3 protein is CASSLGDSRRNTIYF. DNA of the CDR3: TGTGCCAGCAGCCTAGGCGACAGTCGAAGAAACACCATATATTTT. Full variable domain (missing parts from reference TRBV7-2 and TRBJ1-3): GAGVSQSPSNKVTEKGKDVELRCDPISGHTALYWYRQSLGQGLEFLIYFQGNSAPDKSGLPSDRFSAERTGGSVSTLTIQRTQQEDSAVYLCASSLGDSRRNTIYFGEGSWLTVV.